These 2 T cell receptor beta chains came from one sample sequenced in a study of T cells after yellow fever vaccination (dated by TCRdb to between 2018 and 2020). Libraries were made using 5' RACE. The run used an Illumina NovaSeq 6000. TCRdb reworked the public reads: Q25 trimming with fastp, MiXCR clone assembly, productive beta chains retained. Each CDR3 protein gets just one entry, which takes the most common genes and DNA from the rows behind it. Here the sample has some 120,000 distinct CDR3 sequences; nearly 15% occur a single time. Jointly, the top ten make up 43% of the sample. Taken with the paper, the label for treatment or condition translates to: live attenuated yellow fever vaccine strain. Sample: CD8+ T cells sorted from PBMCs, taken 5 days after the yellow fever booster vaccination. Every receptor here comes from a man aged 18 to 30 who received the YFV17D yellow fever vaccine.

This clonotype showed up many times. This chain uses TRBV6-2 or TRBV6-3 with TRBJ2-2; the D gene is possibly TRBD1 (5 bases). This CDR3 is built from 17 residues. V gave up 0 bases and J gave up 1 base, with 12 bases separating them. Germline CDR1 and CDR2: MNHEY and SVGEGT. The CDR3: CASSYSIRGRNTGELFF. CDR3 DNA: TGTGCCAGCAGTTACTCGATTAGGGGCAGGAACACCGGGGAGCTGTTTTTT.

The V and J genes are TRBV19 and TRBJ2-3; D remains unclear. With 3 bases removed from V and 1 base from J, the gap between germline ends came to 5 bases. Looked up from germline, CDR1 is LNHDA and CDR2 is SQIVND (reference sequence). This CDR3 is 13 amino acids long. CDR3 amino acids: CASSIMGTDTQYF. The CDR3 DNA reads TGTGCCAGTAGTATTATGGGCACAGATACGCAGTATTTT.